Presented here are 20 T cell receptor beta chains from one specimen sequenced in a study of T cell responses to AZD1222 COVID-19 vaccine. Generated by immunoSEQ multiplex PCR, the TCRdb table keeps only in-frame clones and is missing some. The repertoire holds some 60,000 clones, with around three quarters as singletons. The specimen was peripheral blood, collected 28 days after the second AZD1222 dose. The receptors here all came from an adult who received the AZD1222 COVID-19 vaccine.

This sequence joins TRBV30 and TRBJ2-5; unclear D gene. Between the trimmed V and J ends, which lost 3 bases and 5 bases, there was a span of 13 bases. The CDR3 covers 13 residues. Germline loops: CDR1 GTSNPN, CDR2 SVGIG (reference sequence). CDR3 nucleotide sequence: TGTGCCTGGAGAGCCCAAGTTTTGGAGACCCAGTACTTC. Translation gives CAWRAQVLETQYF.

The J gene is TRBJ2-3, the V gene TRBV18, with no clear D. This CDR3 has 13 amino acids. Between the trimmed V and J ends, which lost 2 bases and 5 bases, there was a span of 8 bases. Germline CDR1 is KGHSH and CDR2 is LQKENI. The CDR3 reads CASSPEYQDTQYF. The CDR3 nucleotides are TGTGCCAGCTCACCAGAGTATCAAGATACGCAGTATTTT.

The chain carries TRBV19 and TRBJ1-1; D is possibly TRBD1 (5 bases). The CDR3 is made up of 13 amino acids. In germline, CDR1 is LNHDA, CDR2 SQIVND (reference sequence). V was trimmed by 1 base and J by 11 bases, leaving 14 bases between them. The chain's CDR3 is CASSIVQDTDAFF. CDR3 coding DNA: TGTGCCAGTAGTATAGTTCAGGACACGGACGCTTTCTTT.

Here the CDR3 DNA reads TGTGCCAGTAGTATTTCGGGGAATCAGCCCCAGCATTTT. Protein sequence: CASSISGNQPQHF. The V gene is TRBV19, the J gene TRBJ1-5; D unclear. The CDR3 has 13 residues. The V end lost 3 bases, the J end lost 4 bases, and 7 bases lay between the germline ends. Germline V gene data show CDR1 as LNHDA and CDR2 as SQIVND (reference sequence). The full variable domain, its missing parts supplied by reference TRBV19 and TRBJ1-5, is DGGITQSPKYLFRKEGQNVTLSCEQNLNHDAMYWYRQDPGQGLRLIYYSQIVNDFQKGDIAEGYSVSREKKESFPLTVTSAQKNPTAFYLCASSISGNQPQHFGDGTRLSIL.

V is TRBV18 and J is TRBJ2-3; 15 bases align to TRBD2. Germline V CDR1 and CDR2: KGHSH, LQKENI. The J segment lost 1 base and the V segment lost 0 bases, leaving 2 bases of the junction unmatched. The CDR3 spans 18 residues. The CDR3 protein is CASSPPGLAGGRTDTQYF. CDR3 bases: TGTGCCAGCTCACCACCGGGACTAGCGGGGGGACGCACAGATACGCAGTATTTT.

This chain uses TRBV19 with TRBJ2-1; D unresolved. The CDR3 contains 11 residues. V was trimmed by 7 bases and J by 7 bases, leaving 8 bases between them. Per the germline V gene, CDR1 is LNHDA and CDR2 is SQIVND (reference sequence). DNA of the CDR3: TGTGCCAGTATGAGAGGTAATGAGCAGTTCTTC. It is translated as CASMRGNEQFF.

V usage is TRBV30 and J usage is TRBJ2-7; possibly TRBD2 for D (5 bases). CDR1 and CDR2 from the germline V gene are GTSNPN and SVGIG (reference sequence). V lost 8 bases to trimming and J lost 2 bases, with 16 bases between them. The CDR3 extends over 13 amino acids. In nucleotides, the CDR3 is TGTGCCGGCCTCGGGGTCGGGACCTACGAGCAGTACTTC. Translated: CAGLGVGTYEQYF.

The J gene is TRBJ1-1, the V gene TRBV18; TRBD1 is a possible D gene (6 bases). V was clipped by 6 bases and J by 4 bases, with 15 bases between them. Per the germline V gene, CDR1 is KGHSH and CDR2 is LQKENI. This CDR3 spans 14 amino acids. The CDR3 loop reads CASSPGGLGTEAFF. The CDR3 coding sequence is TGTGCCAGCTCTCCCGGGGGCCTAGGCACTGAAGCTTTCTTT.

This sequence joins TRBV7-2 and TRBJ1-2; D is unclear. The length of the CDR3 is 15 residues. Germline V gene lookup returns CDR1 SGHTA and CDR2 FQGNSA. V shed 1 base and J shed 3 bases, with 12 bases lying between them. CDR3 sequence (DNA): TGTGCCAGCAGCTTAGAGGTCGGCTTCGACTATGGCTACACCTTC. Residues: CASSLEVGFDYGYTF.

V is TRBV7-8 and J is TRBJ2-5, with 7 bases lining up with TRBD2. The V and J ends lost 5 bases and 1 base, in that order; junction bases with no gene match: 10. CDR1 is SGHVS, CDR2 FQNEAQ, per germline. This CDR3 contains 16 residues. CDR3 in DNA: TGTGCCAGCAGCCCGGGTAGGGCTAGCGGCCAAGAGACCCAGTACTTC. This gives the protein CASSPGRASGQETQYF.

The gene calls are TRBV6-2 or TRBV6-3 and TRBJ1-4; tentatively, D is TRBD1 (5 bases). V was pared by 5 bases and J by 8 bases, with 18 bases between. The CDR3 sequence is 15 residues long. Germline CDR1 is MNHEY and CDR2 is SVGEGT. The DNA for the CDR3 is TGTGCCAGCAGTGGGGCAGACAGCCTTCTCGAAAAACTGTTTTTT. The encoded protein is CASSGADSLLEKLFF.

The J gene is TRBJ2-2, the V gene TRBV5-8; D unresolved. Germline V gene data show CDR1 as SGHTS and CDR2 as YDEGEE. The CDR3 is 11 residues long. V was clipped by 5 bases and J by 7 bases, with 6 bases between them. CDR3 amino acids: CASRGFGELFF. As DNA, the CDR3 is TGTGCCAGCAGGGGTTTCGGGGAGCTGTTTTTT. Full variable domain (outside the CDR3, taken from reference TRBV5-8 and TRBJ2-2): EAGVTQSPTHLIKTRGQQATLRCSPISGHTSVYWYQQALGLGLQFLLWYDEGEERNRGNFPPRFSGRQFPNYSSELNVNALELEDSALYLCASRGFGELFFGEGSRLTVL.

V gene TRBV5-1 combines with J gene TRBJ1-3; D ambiguous. Trimming shortened V by 6 bases and J by 3 bases, and 16 bases separated the two germline ends. This CDR3 has 15 residues. The germline V gene encodes CDR1 SGHRS and CDR2 YFSETQ. The CDR3 DNA is TGCGCCAGCAACCCTGGGCCGGGAGATGGAAACACCATATATTTT. Translated, it gives CASNPGPGDGNTIYF.

Comments on this clone: The junction does not match germline at one end; this may be a read error. The chain employs TRBV20-1 and TRBJ2-5, with D perhaps matching TRBD1 (7 bases). Germline assignment: CDR1 DFQATT and CDR2 SNEGSKA (reference sequence). The CDR3 consists of 9 residues. CDR3 sequence (DNA): TGCAGTGCTAACCCAGGGGGGAACTTC. Translated, it gives CSANPGGNF.

This clone was counted a few times. The DNA of the CDR3 is TGTGCCAGCAGTACAGGGGGCGGCTACACCTTC. The encoded protein is CASSTGGGYTF. V gene TRBV6-5 combines with J gene TRBJ1-2; 9 bases fit TRBD1. Per the germline V gene, CDR1 is MNHEY and CDR2 is SVGAGI. This CDR3 contains 11 residues. Trimming took 5 bases from V and 8 from J; bases not matched to a gene: 0.

This chain links TRBV7-6 with TRBJ2-2, with D possibly TRBD1 on 5 matching bases. There are 16 residues in the CDR3. The V and J ends lost 1 base and 0 bases respectively, with 9 bases between them. CDR1 and CDR2 (germline): SGHVS, FNYEAQ. The CDR3 bases are TGTGCCAGCAGCTTAGGACAGAGCTCGAACACCGGGGAGCTGTTTTTT. This sequence encodes CASSLGQSSNTGELFF.

The chain is built from TRBV19 and TRBJ2-7, with 12 bases matching TRBD2. In germline, CDR1 is LNHDA, CDR2 SQIVND (reference sequence). The junction had 5 bases not matched to a gene; V was cut back by 4 bases and J by 4 bases. CDR3 size: 15 residues. The CDR3 protein is CASSTTSGGPYEQYF. The CDR3 nucleotides are TGTGCCAGTAGTACAACTAGCGGGGGGCCTTACGAGCAGTACTTC.

This chain connects TRBV3-1 (or the pseudogene TRBV3-2) to TRBJ1-5; TRBD1 might be the D (5 bases). V was clipped by 1 base and J by 1 base, with 17 bases between them. The CDR3 is made up of 18 amino acids. The germline CDR1 and CDR2 sequences are LGHDT and YNNKEL (reference sequence). CDR3 nucleotide sequence: TGTGCCAGCAGCCAAGCCGGTGGGGCATTTGGGAGCAATCAGCCCCAGCATTTT. It is translated as CASSQAGGAFGSNQPQHF.

The genes are TRBV6-5 and TRBJ1-1; TRBD1 matches 8 bases. The junction had 9 bases not matched to a gene; V was cut back by 5 bases and J by 7 bases. This CDR3 comprises 14 residues. Germline V CDR1 and CDR2: MNHEY, SVGAGI. The CDR3 nucleotides are TGTGCCAGCAGTCCGGACAGGGACTTTGGTGAAGCTTTCTTT. This codes for CASSPDRDFGEAFF.

CDR3 sequence (DNA): TGTGCCAGCAGTTTCCGACTAGCGGGGGTCACCGGGGAGCTGTTTTTT. Its protein product is CASSFRLAGVTGELFF. This rearrangement joins TRBV6-5 to TRBJ2-2; TRBD2 agrees at 12 bases. CDR1 is MNHEY and CDR2 is SVGAGI in the germline V gene. The CDR3 contains 16 residues. The trim removed 4 bases at V and 4 bases at J, leaving 4 bases unmatched.